The source of this T cell receptor beta chain is a study of T cell changes during pregnancy in multiple sclerosis. Clones were read by immunoSEQ multiplex PCR, and TCRdb kept only the in-frame ones, dropping some. Found here are approximately 36,000 clones, roughly 91% of them singletons; the top ten hold approximately 6.7%. CDR1 and CDR2 from the germline V gene are MGHRA and YSYEKL. V gave up 4 bases and J gave up 1 base; unmatched junction bases: 5. There are 15 residues in the CDR3. This specimen consisted of CD8+ T cells from peripheral blood mononuclear cells, obtained in the third trimester of pregnancy. The receptor was isolated from a female donor with multiple sclerosis, enrolled in a pregnancy study. V gene TRBV4-1 combines with J gene TRBJ1-1; 8 nucleotides match TRBD1. CDR3 in amino acids: CASSPRTGRNTEAFF. The CDR3 DNA reads as TGCGCCAGCAGCCCTCGGACAGGGAGGAACACTGAAGCTTTCTTT.